One and the same sample provided the 22 T cell receptor beta chains below, sequenced in a study of cytomegalovirus exposure and HLA in healthy donors. Both 60 Vbeta primers and 13 Jbeta primers went into the PCR. Assay: immunoSEQ multiplex PCR; the TCRdb copy retains only in-frame clones and omits some. Among 100,000 or so clones listed, 80% to 90% were seen once. The sequencing input was PBMCs. Receptors originate from a woman aged 18-29 years in good health and CMV-seronegative.

This chain joins TRBV9 and TRBJ1-6, with 7 bases that match TRBD1. Germline values: CDR1 SGDLS, CDR2 YYNGEE. With V trimmed by 3 bases and J by 7 bases, 7 bases remained unmatched. The CDR3 spans 15 residues. The CDR3 DNA reads as TGTGCCAGCAGCGCAACAGGGGAGCCCAATTCACCCCTCCACTTT. This translates into CASSATGEPNSPLHF.

In regard to this clone: The junction does not match germline at one end; this may be a read error. The chain carries TRBV20-1 and TRBJ1-1, with a possible D match to TRBD1 (5 bases). Germline lookup yields CDR1 DFQATT and CDR2 SNEGSKA (reference sequence). There are 11 residues in the CDR3. CDR3 region: CSASPGGSLIF. CDR3 nucleotides: TGCAGTGCTAGCCCGGGGGGGTCATTAATCTTT.

This clone was observed a single time. CDR3 sequence reads: CASRPDRWDTEAFF. Here the CDR3 DNA reads TGTGCCAGCAGACCGGACAGGTGGGACACTGAAGCTTTCTTT. V usage is TRBV27 and J usage is TRBJ1-1; 7 bases align to TRBD1. Per the germline V gene, CDR1 is MNHEY and CDR2 is SMNVEV (reference sequence). Trimming cost V 6 bases and J 3 bases; bases outside gene matches: 7. The CDR3 loop spans 14 amino acids.

The V call is TRBV7-6, the J call TRBJ1-6; D gene uncertain. Trimming cost V 3 bases and J 6 bases, with 18 bases left between them. The germline CDR1 and CDR2 sequences are SGHVS and FNYEAQ. The CDR3 loop spans 17 amino acids. The DNA of the CDR3 is TGTGCCAGCAGCTTGAGTTCCACAGTCACCTCTAATTCACCCCTCCACTTT. It codes for CASSLSSTVTSNSPLHF.

The V gene is TRBV19, the J gene TRBJ1-1; D perhaps matches TRBD1 (5 bases). The germline gives CDR1 LNHDA, CDR2 SQIVND (reference sequence). Trimming pared 0 bases from V and 2 bases from J, leaving 19 bases between. The length of the CDR3 is 18 residues. The chain's CDR3 is CASSIDPDQGRFNTEAFF. CDR3 DNA: TGTGCCAGTAGTATAGATCCTGACCAGGGCCGGTTCAACACTGAAGCTTTCTTT.

The genes are TRBV19 and TRBJ2-4, with D possibly matching TRBD1 (6 bases). CDR1 and CDR2 from the germline V gene are LNHDA and SQIVND (reference sequence). This CDR3 has 16 residues. The V end lost 1 base, the J end lost 3 bases, and 13 bases lay between the germline ends. CDR3 in DNA: TGTGCCAGTAGTATAGTCCACAGGGAAGTCAAAAACATTCAGTACTTC. Translating gives CASSIVHREVKNIQYF. The full variable domain, its missing parts supplied by reference TRBV19 and TRBJ2-4, is DGGITQSPKYLFRKEGQNVTLSCEQNLNHDAMYWYRQDPGQGLRLIYYSQIVNDFQKGDIAEGYSVSREKKESFPLTVTSAQKNPTAFYLCASSIVHREVKNIQYFGAGTRLSVL.

This clone was picked up one time. The chain couples TRBV29-1 to TRBJ2-2; 8 bases fit TRBD1. V was pared by 2 bases and J by 4 bases, with 9 bases of the junction left unmatched. The CDR3 runs 16 residues. Per the germline V gene, CDR1 is SQVTM and CDR2 is ANQGSEA. CDR3 residues: CSVELAGGLGTGELFF. CDR3 coding DNA: TGCAGCGTTGAACTGGCAGGGGGCCTGGGCACCGGGGAGCTGTTTTTT.

This clone was detected only once. The rearrangement uses TRBV7-9 and TRBJ2-5; D possibly corresponds to TRBD2 (6 bases). The V end was cut by 3 bases, the J end by 4 bases, with 12 bases between. CDR1 and CDR2 (germline): SEHNR, FQNEAQ (reference sequence). The CDR3 consists of 14 residues. CDR3 in DNA: TGTGCCAGCAGCTTGGAGGGAGCTTCAGAGACCCAGTACTTC. It yields the protein CASSLEGASETQYF.

Details on this clone: The junction departs from germline at one end; a sequencing error may be responsible. The CDR3 DNA reads TGTTCCAGCAGCCCCGGGAACCCCCAGTACTTC. Its translation: CSSSPGNPQYF. V and J are TRBV7-9 and TRBJ2-5, with D possibly TRBD2 on 5 matching bases. This CDR3 is 11 amino acids long. Looked up from germline, CDR1 is SEHNR and CDR2 is FQNEAQ (reference sequence).

The V and J genes are TRBV27 and TRBJ1-2; maybe TRBD1 (6 bases). CDR1 MNHEY and CDR2 SMNVEV come from the germline V gene (reference sequence). Trimming shortened V by 4 bases and J by 6 bases, and 24 bases separated the two germline ends. The CDR3 runs 17 residues. DNA of the CDR3: TGTGCCAGCAGTTCCCACCCGGGGCTGACAGGAGTAAATGGCTACACCTTC. It yields the protein CASSSHPGLTGVNGYTF.

Comments on this clone: Other nucleotide sequences from this sample produce the same CDR3. The chain couples TRBV4-1 to TRBJ1-6; the D gene is possibly TRBD1 (6 bases). From germline, CDR1 is MGHRA and CDR2 YSYEKL. V gave up 0 bases and J gave up 12 bases, with 15 bases separating them. The CDR3 is made up of 15 amino acids. The CDR3 sequence is CASSQDSTGSRPLHF. The CDR3 nucleotides read TGCGCCAGCAGCCAAGACTCGACAGGCTCGAGACCCCTCCACTTT.

The chain combines TRBV7-9 with TRBJ1-4, with D possibly matching TRBD1 (6 bases). Germline V gene data show CDR1 as SEHNR and CDR2 as FQNEAQ (reference sequence). The V and J ends lost 5 bases and 4 bases respectively, with 11 bases between them. The CDR3 sequence is 14 residues long. CDR3 region: CASSQDSHNEKLFF. CDR3 DNA: TGTGCCAGCAGCCAGGACAGCCATAATGAAAAACTGTTTTTT. Looking up the rest from reference TRBV7-9 and TRBJ1-4 gives the full variable domain: DTGVSQNPRHKITKRGQNVTFRCDPISEHNRLYWYRQTLGQGPEFLTYFQNEAQLEKSRLLSDRFSAERPKGSFSTLEIQRTEQGDSAMYLCASSQDSHNEKLFFGSGTQLSVL.

V and J are TRBV7-9 and TRBJ1-2; no clear D gene. Germline lookup yields CDR1 SEHNR and CDR2 FQNEAQ (reference sequence). The CDR3 has 12 residues. Trimming removed 0 bases from V and 10 bases from J, with 9 bases in between. The CDR3 is CASSLALGDYTF. In nucleotides, the CDR3 is TGTGCCAGCAGCTTAGCGCTAGGAGACTACACCTTC.

The gene calls are TRBV5-4 and TRBJ1-1; possibly TRBD1 for D (5 bases). The germline V gene encodes CDR1 SGHNT and CDR2 YYREEE (reference sequence). The V and J ends lost 4 bases and 0 bases respectively, with 16 bases between them. CDR3 size: 16 residues. The chain's CDR3 is CASSLGGAGVNTEAFF. The CDR3 bases are TGTGCCAGCAGCCTCGGTGGGGCCGGAGTGAACACTGAAGCTTTCTTT.

The CDR3 reads CASSSRAGGNTDTQYF. The CDR3 DNA reads as TGTGCCAGCAGCTCCCGAGCGGGAGGAAACACAGATACGCAGTATTTT. This chain links TRBV11-2 with TRBJ2-3, with 9 nucleotides matching TRBD2. Germline V lookup: CDR1 SGHAT, CDR2 FQNNGV. This CDR3 comprises 16 residues. Trimming removed 4 bases from V and 2 bases from J; junction bases left unmatched: 7.

The rearrangement uses TRBV5-1 and TRBJ2-5; D remains ambiguous. The CDR3 loop spans 16 amino acids. V was pared by 0 bases and J by 0 bases, with 12 bases between. Germline loops: CDR1 SGHRS, CDR2 YFSETQ. The CDR3 loop reads CASSLGSRFDQETQYF. DNA for the CDR3: TGCGCCAGCAGCTTGGGTTCTAGGTTCGACCAAGAGACCCAGTACTTC.

The CDR3 protein is CASSYGSGGYEQYF. As DNA, the CDR3 is TGTGCCAGCAGTTACGGTAGCGGGGGCTACGAGCAGTACTTC. V and J are TRBV6-6 and TRBJ2-7; 9 bases agree with TRBD2. In germline, CDR1 is MNHNY, CDR2 SVGAGI (reference sequence). The CDR3 extends over 14 amino acids. Unmatched junction bases numbered 2, after V lost 2 bases and J lost 3 bases.

The rearrangement links TRBV27 to TRBJ1-5; 9 bases map to TRBD1. The germline CDR1 and CDR2 sequences are MNHEY and SMNVEV (reference sequence). The CDR3 runs to 13 residues. Trimming cost V 0 bases and J 11 bases; bases outside gene matches: 2. For the CDR3, the DNA is TGTGCCAGCAGTTTATCTGGGGACAGGGCCCAGCATTTT. This translates into CASSLSGDRAQHF.

The chain couples TRBV25-1 to TRBJ2-1; perhaps TRBD2 as D (6 bases). The CDR3 has 18 amino acids. Deletions cut 2 bases from V and 3 bases from J, with 20 bases between. Germline V gene sequence: CDR1 MGHDK, CDR2 SYGVNS. The CDR3 coding sequence is TGTGCCAGCAGTGAAAGTTCCCCCCCCGCGGGAAACTACAATGAGCAGTTCTTC. Encoded protein: CASSESSPPAGNYNEQFF. Full variable domain (rest looked up from reference TRBV25-1 and TRBJ2-1): EADIYQTPRYLVIGTGKKITLECSQTMGHDKMYWYQQDPGMELHLIHYSYGVNSTEKGDLSSESTVSRIRTEHFPLTLESARPSHTSQYLCASSESSPPAGNYNEQFFGPGTRLTVL.

The chain joins TRBV13 to TRBJ1-1; D unclear. Trimming removed 3 bases at V and 5 bases at J, with 19 bases between. The CDR3 is made up of 16 amino acids. Looked up from germline, CDR1 is PRHDT and CDR2 is FYEKMQ (reference sequence). The CDR3 coding sequence is TGTGCCAGCAGCTTGCCGGGAGAAAGGGTTGGGACTGAAGCTTTCTTT. Translation: CASSLPGERVGTEAFF.

The genes are TRBV7-3 and TRBJ2-1; tentative D call: TRBD1 (5 bases). Trimming left V 0 bases short and J 13 bases short, with 13 bases between. The length of the CDR3 is 13 residues. Per the germline V gene, CDR1 is SGHTA and CDR2 is FQGTGA. CDR3 sequence (DNA): TGTGCCAGCAGCTTAACGGGGTTTCAGGGCCAGTTCTTC. Protein: CASSLTGFQGQFF.

The chain links TRBV6-5 to TRBJ1-5; TRBD1 matches at 7 bases. After removal of 11 bases from V and 6 bases from J, the junction contained 10 bases not matched to a gene. CDR3 length: 13 residues. Germline assignment: CDR1 MNHEY and CDR2 SVGAGI. The CDR3 DNA sequence: TGTGCCGCCAGTCCGACAGGGACTCAGCCCCAGCATTTT. Protein: CAASPTGTQPQHF.